This TCR beta chain was captured in a study of T-cell reconstitution after alpha-beta-depleted transplantation in children. This clonotype occurred a few times. What it binds is not known. Study-level points and caveats: Recipient T cells and thymic progenitors that survived gave rise to the high TCRbeta diversity observed at day 60 in some patients. T-cell numbers and diversity one year post-transplant derived largely from freshly generated T cells. Several hundred expanded graft clones reportedly were the source of alpha-beta T cells about two months after transplant.

CDR1 is WSHSY and CDR2 is SAAADI in the germline V gene. Between the trimmed V and J ends, which lost 1 base and 1 base, there was a span of 8 bases. This CDR3 region has 15 residues. The TCRbeta library was prepared with unique molecular identifiers. TCRdb reprocessed the PCR reads via MiXCR and lists one record per CDR3 protein. The table lists 780,000 or so distinct CDR3 sequences, approximately 15% of them singletons. This rearrangement joins TRBV10-2 to TRBJ1-5, with D unclear. The material was PBMCs, mostly from graft donor cells, obtained 360 days after TCRalphabeta/CD19-depleted stem cell transplant. The clonotype comes from a male patient aged 10-17 years who had a stem cell transplant for acute lymphoblastic leukemia, so the T cells may come from the graft donor. The CDR3 loop reads CASSELLGSNQPQHF. CDR3 DNA: TGCGCCAGCAGTGAGTTGCTGGGCAGCAATCAGCCCCAGCATTTT.